The clone carrying this T cell receptor (beta chain) showed up just once. Method: immunoSEQ multiplex PCR; TCRdb's copy keeps in-frame clones and lacks some. The sample lists around 250,000 clones; approximately 86% were seen once. Per the germline V gene, CDR1 is MGHRA and CDR2 is YSYEKL. The CDR3 runs to 14 residues. The V gene lost 0 bases and the J gene lost 9 bases, with 12 bases spanning the gap. This record belongs to a study of blood T cell repertoires in COVID-19. Sequences were obtained from peripheral blood. V is TRBV4-1 and J is TRBJ1-5; D is unclear. This TCR derives from a woman aged 60-75 years who had recovered from COVID-19. The CDR3 region is CASSQDSGLGPQHF. The CDR3 nucleotides read TGCGCCAGCAGCCAAGATTCCGGACTAGGGCCCCAGCATTTT.